This is a list of T cell receptor beta chains from one sample in a study of radiation and T cells in renal cell carcinoma. Repertoires were generated with immunoSEQ multiplex PCR, while TCRdb's copy carries only in-frame clones and drops some. The sample has over 12,000 clones, less than 75% seen once. The specimen was tumor tissue, collected from a patient whose treatment was nephrectomy without radiotherapy. Every receptor here comes from a man aged 55 to 70 with renal cell carcinoma. Each CDR3 is given with its conserved first and last residue. The size of a clone is reported for some rows only, either as once, few or many, or as a class for expanded clones.

J gene: TRBJ1-5
clone size: few
V gene: TRBV5-6
CDR3 protein: CASSLAGRVGQPQHF

J gene: TRBJ2-2
clone size: -
V gene: TRBV19
CDR3 protein: CASGQGDGELFF

J gene: TRBJ2-3
clone size: -
V gene: TRBV7-2
CDR3 protein: CASSYIKVAGAHTDTQYF

J gene: TRBJ2-6
clone size: -
V gene: TRBV4-2
CDR3 protein: CASSQDSSSGANVLTF

J gene: TRBJ1-2
clone size: few
V gene: TRBV28
CDR3 protein: CASSQTSGGHGYTF

J gene: TRBJ2-3
clone size: medium-sized
V gene: TRBV2
CDR3 protein: CASSEEGGTDTQYF

J gene: TRBJ2-3
clone size: -
V gene: TRBV4-3
CDR3 protein: CASSQGREDTQYF

J gene: TRBJ1-4
clone size: -
V gene: TRBV15
CDR3 protein: CATSRDGQGIEKLFF

J gene: TRBJ2-5
clone size: -
V gene: TRBV2
CDR3 protein: CASTERETQYF

J gene: TRBJ2-1
clone size: -
V gene: TRBV4-3
CDR3 protein: CASSRAGIHEQFF

J gene: TRBJ2-3
clone size: -
V gene: TRBV7-2
CDR3 protein: CASSLAWRAGGITDTQYF

J gene: TRBJ1-2
clone size: -
V gene: TRBV5-1
CDR3 protein: CASRTGGEGYTF

J gene: TRBJ2-1
clone size: once
V gene: TRBV9
CDR3 protein: CASSVAAGGFYNEQFF

J gene: TRBJ1-1
clone size: once
V gene: TRBV11-2
CDR3 protein: CASSLVSVRVEAFF

J gene: TRBJ2-1
clone size: -
V gene: TRBV4-3
CDR3 protein: CASSQTSGRLSEQFF

J gene: TRBJ2-1
clone size: -
V gene: TRBV9
CDR3 protein: CASSGASGTEQFF

J gene: TRBJ2-1
clone size: once
V gene: TRBV6-5
CDR3 protein: CASSWRETGVEQFF

J gene: TRBJ2-3
clone size: -
V gene: TRBV15
CDR3 protein: CATSRGNGGTDTQYF

J gene: TRBJ2-3
clone size: -
V gene: TRBV5-4
CDR3 protein: CASSLALAGGHTDTQYF

J gene: TRBJ2-3
clone size: medium-sized
V gene: TRBV5-1
CDR3 protein: CASSFGSSTGILTDTQYF

J gene: TRBJ2-3
clone size: -
V gene: TRBV4-3
CDR3 protein: CASSQDWPAGVSDTQYF

J gene: TRBJ1-4
clone size: -
V gene: TRBV7-2
CDR3 protein: CASGERNEKLFF

J gene: TRBJ1-3
clone size: -
V gene: TRBV29-1
CDR3 protein: CSVAGSGSGNTIYF